The 21 T cell receptor beta chains given below trace back to one sample, sequenced in a study of sequential checkpoint blockade in melanoma. Data came from immunoSEQ multiplex PCR; TCRdb stores just in-frame clones and leaves some out. The sample records more than 7,000 clones, 71% being singletons. Treatment denoted: randomized to nivolumab then ipilimumab (arm A) or the reverse (arm B). Sequenced here: CD8+ T cells sorted from blood (inferred from file names), sampled from a patient given nivolumab and ipilimumab in sequence. The receptors originated from a human donor with melanoma.

By its share, this clone is medium-sized. This chain joins TRBV21-1 and TRBJ1-5. TRBV21-1 is marked as a pseudogene. This CDR3 contains 15 residues. The CDR3 loop reads CASSLGRGGNQPQHF. Written as DNA, the CDR3 is TGTGCCAGCAGCTTAGGGCGCGGGGGCAATCAGCCCCAGCATTTT.

The chain links TRBV4-3 to TRBJ2-2; no firm D call. The CDR3 runs to 15 residues. Germline V gives CDR1 LGHNA, CDR2 YSLEER. Trimming shortened V by 0 bases and J by 5 bases, and 10 bases separated the two germline ends. As DNA, the CDR3 is TGCGCCAGCAGCCAAGATAGCCTAGAGACCGGGGAGCTGTTTTTT. This codes for CASSQDSLETGELFF.

The J gene is TRBJ1-1, the V gene TRBV5-1; possible D gene TRBD1, 5 bases. CDR1 is SGHRS and CDR2 is YFSETQ in the germline V gene. This CDR3 is 15 amino acids long. V lost 0 bases and J 4 bases, leaving 13 bases between the germline ends. This CDR3 is CASSLGPLGPTEAFF. CDR3 sequence (DNA): TGCGCCAGCAGCTTGGGTCCTCTGGGGCCCACTGAAGCTTTCTTT. Using reference TRBV5-1 and TRBJ1-1 for the parts outside the CDR3, the full variable domain is KAGVTQTPRYLIKTRGQQVTLSCSPISGHRSVSWYQQTPGQGLQFLFEYFSETQRNKGNFPGRFSGRQFSNSRSEMNVSTLELGDSALYLCASSLGPLGPTEAFFGQGTRLTVV.

In DNA form, the CDR3 reads TGTGCCAGCAGTTTAGGCAGGGCGGGACACGAGCAGTACTTC. The encoded protein is CASSLGRAGHEQYF. This chain joins TRBV28 and TRBJ2-7; tentatively, D is TRBD2 (6 bases). The CDR3 length is 14 residues. The ends were cut back, 2 bases at V and 5 bases at J, with 13 bases in the middle. Per the germline V gene, CDR1 is MDHEN and CDR2 is SYDVKM.

The chain employs TRBV19 and TRBJ1-5; perhaps TRBD1 as D (5 bases). The CDR3 contains 14 residues. V gave up 3 bases and J gave up 3 bases, with 9 bases separating them. Germline V gene sequence: CDR1 LNHDA, CDR2 SQIVND (reference sequence). In DNA, the CDR3 is TGTGCCAGTAGTATTCTGGACAACAATCAGCCCCAGCATTTT. This codes for CASSILDNNQPQHF.

The chain couples TRBV29-1 to TRBJ2-3; TRBD2 might be the D (5 bases). V lost 4 bases, J lost 1 base, and 9 bases lay in between. The CDR3 extends over 13 amino acids. The germline V gene encodes CDR1 SQVTM and CDR2 ANQGSEA. The CDR3 protein is CSVGEKGTDTQYF. The CDR3 DNA reads TGCAGCGTTGGGGAGAAGGGCACAGATACGCAGTATTTT.

In its sample, this clone was seen once. The chain uses TRBV6-5 and TRBJ2-3; 8 nucleotides line up with TRBD2. CDR1 MNHEY and CDR2 SVGAGI come from the germline V gene. The CDR3 covers 14 residues. The V gene end was trimmed by 6 bases and the J gene end by 5 bases; junction bases not matched to a gene: 7. CDR3 protein: CASSKAGVIDTQYF. Written as DNA, the CDR3 is TGTGCCAGCAGCAAAGCGGGAGTAATAGATACGCAGTATTTT.

Regarding this clone: This CDR3 is missing its conserved last phenylalanine or tryptophan, likely due to a read error. This sequence joins TRBV14 and TRBJ2-7; TRBD1 matches 8 bases. The CDR3 contains 16 residues. The V gene's germline CDR1 is SGHDN and CDR2 FVKESK. The V and J ends lost 0 bases and 3 bases, in that order; junction bases with no gene match: 7. DNA of the CDR3: TGTGCCAGCAGCCAAGACGTCGGGACAGGTCACTACGAGCAGTACCTC. Protein: CASSQDVGTGHYEQYL.

The chain combines TRBV28 with TRBJ2-5; a possible D gene is TRBD2 (6 bases). CDR3 size: 15 residues. Germline CDR1 and CDR2: MDHEN and SYDVKM. V was pared by 4 bases and J by 5 bases, with 17 bases between. CDR3 residues: CASSSPREAEETQYF. The CDR3 DNA reads TGTGCCAGCAGTTCTCCCAGGGAGGCTGAGGAGACCCAGTACTTC.

The chain couples TRBV6-1 to TRBJ1-2; TRBD1 matches at 9 bases. The CDR3 has 16 amino acids. The trim removed 4 bases at V and 1 base at J, leaving 7 bases unmatched. Germline V CDR1 and CDR2: MNHNS, SASEGT. CDR3 DNA sequence: TGTGCCAGCAGTGTATGGACAGGGGATTTTAACTATGGCTACACCTTC. This encodes CASSVWTGDFNYGYTF.

This clone was observed a few times. The chain links TRBV12-5 to TRBJ1-6; D gene unclear. Deletions cut 3 bases from V and 5 bases from J, with 5 bases between. From germline, CDR1 is LGHNT and CDR2 FRNRAP. CDR3 length: 13 amino acids. The CDR3 region is CASGFTDNSPLHF. The CDR3 DNA sequence: TGTGCTAGTGGTTTCACAGATAATTCACCCCTCCACTTT.

This clone was observed a few times. The chain is built from TRBV4-2 and TRBJ2-3; TRBD2 is a possible D gene (6 bases). CDR1 and CDR2 (germline): LGHNA, YNFKEQ. The CDR3 has 16 amino acids. V was trimmed by 0 bases and J by 4 bases, leaving 14 bases between them. The CDR3 DNA is TGTGCCAGCAGCCAAGAGCCGGGAGAGGGGTCAGATACGCAGTATTTT. It codes for CASSQEPGEGSDTQYF.

This clone was counted a single time. The chain employs TRBV4-3 and TRBJ2-3; D not certain. CDR3 length: 16 amino acids. V shed 1 base and J shed 1 base, with 12 bases lying between them. CDR1 and CDR2 from the germline V gene are LGHNA and YSLEER. This CDR3 is CASSQGLVRRTDTQYF. The CDR3 nucleotides are TGCGCCAGCAGCCAAGGGCTAGTTAGGCGCACAGATACGCAGTATTTT.

This chain uses TRBV7-9 with TRBJ2-2, with 8 nucleotides matching TRBD2. Germline V lookup: CDR1 SEHNR, CDR2 FQNEAQ (reference sequence). The CDR3 has 14 residues. After removal of 5 bases from V and 6 bases from J, the junction contained 5 bases not matched to a gene. The CDR3 nucleotides are TGTGCCAGCAGCGCCGGACTAGCACCCGGGGAGCTGTTTTTT. Residues: CASSAGLAPGELFF.

Only a few counts were recorded for this clone. The V and J genes are TRBV28 and TRBJ2-2; TRBD2 aligns across 13 bases. Germline V gene sequence: CDR1 MDHEN, CDR2 SYDVKM. CDR3 size: 15 residues. The junction had 4 bases not matched to a gene; V was cut back by 5 bases and J by 7 bases. The CDR3 nucleotides read TGTGCCAGCAGTCCGGGACTAGCGGGATACGGGGAGCTGTTTTTT. This translates into CASSPGLAGYGELFF.

The rearrangement links TRBV7-8 to TRBJ2-7; 8 bases are a match to TRBD1. CDR3 length: 17 amino acids. With V trimmed by 5 bases and J by 2 bases, 14 bases remained unmatched. In germline, CDR1 is SGHVS, CDR2 FQNEAQ. The CDR3 DNA is TGTGCCAGCAGCCCCAGTCTGAGGCGGACAGGGCCCTACGAGCAGTACTTC. Encoded protein: CASSPSLRRTGPYEQYF. Supplemented by reference TRBV7-8 and TRBJ2-7, the full variable domain reads GAGVSQSPRYKVAKRGQDVALRCDPISGHVSLFWYQQALGQGPEFLTYFQNEAQLDKSGLPSDRFFAERPEGSVSTLKIQRTQQEDSAVYLCASSPSLRRTGPYEQYFGPGTRLTVT.

V gene TRBV7-9 combines with J gene TRBJ2-7; TRBD1 matches 7 bases. V lost 5 bases and J lost 0; bases outside the gene matches: 7. Germline CDR1 reads SEHNR; CDR2 reads FQNEAQ (reference sequence). The CDR3 sequence is 15 residues long. The CDR3 loop is CASSTGQFSSYEQYF. In DNA, the CDR3 is TGTGCCAGCAGCACGGGACAGTTTAGCTCCTACGAGCAGTACTTC.

The rearrangement links TRBV27 to TRBJ2-7; 10 bases fit TRBD1. The CDR3 totals 15 residues. Per the germline V gene, CDR1 is MNHEY and CDR2 is SMNVEV (reference sequence). J lost 4 bases, V lost 0 bases, and 3 bases had no gene match. The CDR3, as DNA: TGTGCCAGCAGTTTATCGGGGGACAGGGGTTACGAGCAGTACTTC. It yields the protein CASSLSGDRGYEQYF.

The chain carries TRBV28 and TRBJ1-2, with 8 nucleotides matching TRBD1. From germline, CDR1 is MDHEN and CDR2 SYDVKM. This CDR3 has 13 residues. V shed 7 bases and J 2 bases; nucleotides not matched to a gene: 3. The CDR3 DNA is TGTGCCAGCAAAAGGACAGGGAACTATGGCTACACCTTC. As protein: CASKRTGNYGYTF.

The chain links TRBV28 to TRBJ1-5; TRBD1 is a possible D gene (6 bases). The CDR3 is made up of 13 amino acids. The germline V and J ends were trimmed by 10 bases and 5 bases, with 15 bases remaining between them. Germline values: CDR1 MDHEN, CDR2 SYDVKM. The CDR3 nucleotides are TGTGCCATTCCGGGACACTCCGATCAGCCCCAGCATTTT. This encodes CAIPGHSDQPQHF.

V is TRBV4-2 and J is TRBJ2-2; weak D call: TRBD2 (5 bases). Germline CDR1 is LGHNA and CDR2 is YNFKEQ. V was clipped by 0 bases and J by 2 bases, with 16 bases between them. CDR3 length equals 18 residues. CDR3 in DNA: TGTGCCAGCAGCCAAGATAGAGCCCTTCCGGGAAACACCGGGGAGCTGTTTTTT. This gives the protein CASSQDRALPGNTGELFF.